This TCR beta chain was captured in a study of CD8 T cells in ankylosing spondylitis. For TCR beta, libraries came from quantitative 5'-RACE with molecular barcodes. TCRdb used MiXCR to reprocess the 5' RACE reads, holding one entry per CDR3 protein. The sample carries approximately 88,000 distinct CDR3 sequences, roughly 9.6% recorded once. This clonotype was seen repeatedly, ten times or more. Its antigen is still unknown. General study results and limits: Previously reported in reactive arthritis synovial fluid and blood were some of the motif variants. Blood from ankylosing spondylitis patients appeared to carry a characteristic roughly eight-variant TCR beta motif.

The CDR3 spans 16 residues. V was clipped by 0 bases and J by 2 bases, with 12 bases between them. Germline values: CDR1 SGHRS, CDR2 YFSETQ. The specimen sequenced was blood, either unsorted or a sorted T cell fraction (not recorded which). The chain combines TRBV5-1 with TRBJ2-1; tentative D call: TRBD1 (7 bases). This clonotype was sampled from a male donor with ankylosing spondylitis or in good health (not recorded which). CDR3: CASSLEGRGAYNEQFF. CDR3 nucleotide sequence: TGCGCCAGCAGCTTGGAGGGCAGGGGGGCCTACAATGAGCAGTTCTTC.